The 26 T cell receptor beta chains reported below all come from one sample, sequenced in a study of cytomegalovirus exposure and HLA in healthy donors. Libraries were prepared by immunoSEQ multiplex PCR; TCRdb keeps only in-frame clonotypes and omits some of them. The sample carries approximately 300,000 clones, around 86% recorded once. Material for sequencing was PBMCs. The receptors here all came from a woman under 30 in good health and CMV-seronegative.

Comment on this clone: At one of its ends the junction is not consistent with the germline gene, which may arise from a read error. The CDR3 bases are TGCGCCAGCAACTTGCGGGGGGCAGGTGGGCCGAACACTGAAGCTTTCTTT. This codes for CASNLRGAGGPNTEAFF. The chain couples TRBV5-1 to TRBJ1-1; perhaps TRBD1 as D (6 bases). The germline CDR1 and CDR2 sequences are SGHRS and YFSETQ. This CDR3 has 17 amino acids.

The V and J genes are TRBV6-6 and TRBJ2-3, with TRBD2 matching over 8 bases. The CDR3 has 14 residues. CDR1 is MNHNY, CDR2 SVGAGI, per germline (reference sequence). The trim removed 4 bases at V and 2 bases at J, leaving 2 bases unmatched. The CDR3 region is CASSFSGNTDTQYF. The CDR3 coding sequence is TGTGCCAGCAGTTTTAGCGGGAACACAGATACGCAGTATTTT.

The chain recombines TRBV13 with TRBJ2-2; 8 bases are a match to TRBD2. Trimming removed 7 bases from V and 4 bases from J; junction bases left unmatched: 14. There are 17 residues in the CDR3. Germline V gene lookup returns CDR1 PRHDT and CDR2 FYEKMQ (reference sequence). CDR3 protein: CASMASGWSQGTGELFF. DNA of the CDR3: TGTGCCAGCATGGCTAGCGGGTGGTCACAGGGCACCGGGGAGCTGTTTTTT.

The rearrangement joins TRBV6-5 to TRBJ1-2; D not resolved. V was cut by 0 bases and J by 0 bases, with 8 bases left in between. Germline assignment: CDR1 MNHEY and CDR2 SVGAGI. The CDR3 is made up of 15 amino acids. As DNA, the CDR3 is TGTGCCAGCAGTTACTCTGCCAGGCCTAACTATGGCTACACCTTC. It translates to CASSYSARPNYGYTF.

V is TRBV28 and J is TRBJ2-3, with TRBD1 as a possible D gene (5 bases). This CDR3 comprises 16 residues. CDR1 is MDHEN, CDR2 SYDVKM, per germline. The V gene lost 6 bases and the J gene lost 3 bases, with 19 bases spanning the gap. CDR3 loop: CASSSPQGMGTDTQYF. CDR3 in DNA: TGTGCCAGCAGCTCGCCCCAGGGAATGGGGACAGATACGCAGTATTTT.

About this clone: Germline and junction disagree at one end, which may indicate a read error. The chain couples TRBV7-7 to TRBJ2-2; D remains ambiguous. CDR1 SSHAT and CDR2 FNYEAQ come from the germline V gene (reference sequence). The CDR3 is made up of 16 amino acids. CDR3 DNA: TGTGCTAGCAGCTTTTCCCCGAGCGCGAACACCGGGGAGCTGTTTTTT. It is translated as CASSFSPSANTGELFF.

The chain recombines TRBV5-6 with TRBJ2-3, with D hard to call. The CDR3 totals 15 residues. Germline CDR1 reads SGHDT; CDR2 reads YYEEEE. Trimming took off 9 bases at V and 5 bases at J, with 22 bases between the two ends. For the CDR3, the DNA is TGTGCCACCCGGAGAGAGAGTGGAGTAGAAGATACGCAGTATTTT. Its translation: CATRRESGVEDTQYF.

This chain uses TRBV7-6 with TRBJ1-1; the D is unclear. The length of the CDR3 is 13 residues. Trimming shortened V by 0 bases and J by 1 base, and 3 bases separated the two germline ends. CDR1 is SGHVS, CDR2 FNYEAQ, per germline. CDR3 nucleotides: TGTGCCAGCAGCTTAGCGGCGAACACTGAAGCTTTCTTT. Its translation is CASSLAANTEAFF.

This CDR3 is CASSLMASGSGRDTQYF. The CDR3 DNA follows: TGCGCCAGCAGCTTGATGGCTAGCGGGAGTGGTAGGGATACGCAGTATTTT. V is TRBV5-1 and J is TRBJ2-3; 10 nucleotides agree with TRBD2. V dropped 1 base and J dropped 6; count of bases not matched to a gene: 11. Germline V lookup: CDR1 SGHRS, CDR2 YFSETQ. The CDR3 totals 17 residues.

The chain has TRBV4-1 and TRBJ2-6; TRBD1 aligns across 7 bases. From germline, CDR1 is MGHRA and CDR2 YSYEKL. Trimming removed 3 bases from V and 3 bases from J; junction bases left unmatched: 5. There are 16 residues in the CDR3. The CDR3 protein is CASSQRGGGGANVLTF. CDR3 bases: TGCGCCAGCAGCCAGAGAGGGGGCGGTGGGGCCAACGTCCTGACTTTC.

The V and J genes are TRBV6-5 and TRBJ2-5; 10 positions match TRBD2. The germline CDR1 and CDR2 sequences are MNHEY and SVGAGI. The V segment lost 0 bases and the J segment 2 bases; nucleotides outside the gene matches: 3. The CDR3 is 16 amino acids. The CDR3 sequence: CASSYSTSGLQETQYF. The CDR3 DNA reads as TGTGCCAGCAGTTACTCGACTAGCGGGCTGCAAGAGACCCAGTACTTC.

The chain uses TRBV5-6 and TRBJ1-1, with 7 nucleotides matching TRBD1. With V trimmed by 4 bases and J by 0 bases, 6 bases remained unmatched. The CDR3 has 15 residues. Germline V gene data show CDR1 as SGHDT and CDR2 as YYEEEE. CDR3 DNA sequence: TGTGCCAGCAGCGTACCTGACAGGGTGAACACTGAAGCTTTCTTT. Amino acid sequence: CASSVPDRVNTEAFF.

The rearrangement uses TRBV28 and TRBJ2-7; 9 nucleotides match TRBD2. Germline CDR1 reads MDHEN; CDR2 reads SYDVKM. The CDR3 has 13 amino acids. V dropped 10 bases and J dropped 12; count of bases not matched to a gene: 16. CDR3 DNA sequence: TGTGCCACGACTAGCGGTAGTAGGCCTCGGGTGTACTTC. The encoded protein is CATTSGSRPRVYF. The full variable domain, in which reference TRBV28 and TRBJ2-7 provide the parts outside the CDR3, is DVKVTQSSRYLVKRTGEKVFLECVQDMDHENMFWYRQDPGLGLRLIYFSYDVKMKEKGDIPEGYSVSREKKERFSLILESASTNQTSMYLCATTSGSRPRVYFGPGTRLTVT.

This clone was picked up one time. The chain carries TRBV9 and TRBJ2-1, with 15 bases lining up with TRBD2. Looked up from germline, CDR1 is SGDLS and CDR2 is YYNGEE. This CDR3 has 15 residues. Trimming at V came to 7 bases and at J to 6 bases, leaving 5 bases not matched to a gene. The CDR3 loop is CASGWTSGRGNEQFF. CDR3 sequence (DNA): TGTGCCAGCGGATGGACTAGCGGGAGGGGCAATGAGCAGTTCTTC.

The chain links TRBV5-4 to TRBJ2-7; 10 bases line up with TRBD2. Germline CDR1 is SGHNT and CDR2 is YYREEE (reference sequence). J lost 0 bases, V lost 3 bases, and 6 bases had no gene match. The CDR3 sequence is 16 residues long. CDR3 sequence (DNA): TGTGCCAGCAGCTGGGCCCCTAGCGGGAGCTCCTACGAGCAGTACTTC. Translation: CASSWAPSGSSYEQYF.

This chain uses TRBV29-1 with TRBJ1-1, with 10 nucleotides matching TRBD1. Germline V gene sequence: CDR1 SQVTM, CDR2 ANQGSEA. This CDR3 has 13 residues. Trimming at V came to 3 bases and at J to 4 bases, leaving 2 bases not matched to a gene. CDR3 coding DNA: TGCAGCGTTGATAGGGACAGGGGCACTGAAGCTTTCTTT. Translated: CSVDRDRGTEAFF.

The gene calls are TRBV6-5 and TRBJ2-3; D gene uncertain. The CDR3 has 14 amino acids. In germline, CDR1 is MNHEY, CDR2 SVGAGI. V gave up 2 bases and J gave up 5 bases, with 11 bases separating them. The CDR3 nucleotides are TGTGCCAGCAGTTACATGCGTGCTGAAGATACGCAGTATTTT. It yields the protein CASSYMRAEDTQYF.

This clone was detected only a few times. The genes are TRBV28 and TRBJ2-1; D may be TRBD1 (6 bases). Trimming removed 6 bases at V and 3 bases at J, with 18 bases between. Per germline, CDR1 MDHEN and CDR2 SYDVKM. The CDR3 loop spans 16 amino acids. The CDR3 nucleotides read TGTGCCAGCAGCCCCTCCGGGACATCGGTCTACAATGAGCAGTTCTTC. It encodes CASSPSGTSVYNEQFF.

This clone was counted between two and nine times. The CDR3 coding sequence is TGTGCCAGCAGTGGGGAGGGAGGGCGTACTGAAGCTTTCTTT. Translation gives CASSGEGGRTEAFF. The chain couples TRBV2 to TRBJ1-1, with unresolved D. V was shortened by 4 bases and J by 5 bases, with 14 bases between the two germline ends. There are 14 residues in the CDR3. CDR1 SNHLY and CDR2 FYNNEI come from the germline V gene.

The chain uses TRBV28 and TRBJ1-2, with unresolved D. Germline-derived CDR1 and CDR2 are MDHEN and SYDVKM. The CDR3 consists of 12 residues. Trimming took off 3 bases at V and 2 bases at J, with 4 bases between the two ends. CDR3 region: CASSFLNYGYTF. The CDR3 DNA reads TGTGCCAGCAGTTTCCTAAACTATGGCTACACCTTC.

The chain couples TRBV5-6 to TRBJ1-4, with unresolved D. Trimming cost V 0 bases and J 0 bases, with 9 bases left between them. The germline CDR1 and CDR2 sequences are SGHDT and YYEEEE. The CDR3 totals 16 residues. CDR3 protein: CASSLVSHATNEKLFF. The CDR3 DNA reads TGTGCCAGCAGCTTGGTGAGCCATGCAACTAATGAAAAACTGTTTTTT.

The chain employs TRBV9 and TRBJ2-3; 7 nucleotides agree with TRBD2. The CDR3 extends over 15 amino acids. Per the germline V gene, CDR1 is SGDLS and CDR2 is YYNGEE. The V gene end was trimmed by 4 bases and the J gene end by 0 bases; junction bases not matched to a gene: 5. The CDR3 bases are TGTGCCAGCAGCCCCAGGGAGGGAAGCACAGATACGCAGTATTTT. Residues: CASSPREGSTDTQYF.

The V and J genes are TRBV9 and TRBJ1-5, with D maybe TRBD1 (6 bases). Trimming stripped 3 bases from V and 0 bases from J, with 10 bases between. CDR3 length: 15 amino acids. Germline assignment: CDR1 SGDLS and CDR2 YYNGEE. CDR3 sequence (DNA): TGTGCCAGCAGCGAACAGGGCCTTAGCAATCAGCCCCAGCATTTT. Residues: CASSEQGLSNQPQHF.

The V and J genes are TRBV27 and TRBJ1-2; TRBD1 agrees at 7 bases. The CDR3 spans 14 residues. Germline values: CDR1 MNHEY, CDR2 SMNVEV (reference sequence). The ends lost 1 base at V and 9 bases at J; junction bases unmatched: 8. Here the CDR3 DNA reads TGTGCCAGCAGTTTATACCGGGACAGCCGGAGCTACACCTTC. Its translation: CASSLYRDSRSYTF.

This chain joins TRBV29-1 and TRBJ2-3; 8 bases fit TRBD2. The CDR3 is 15 amino acids. CDR1 is SQVTM and CDR2 is ANQGSEA in the germline V gene. The V gene end was trimmed by 4 bases and the J gene end by 0 bases; junction bases not matched to a gene: 6. The CDR3 coding sequence is TGCAGCGTTGTCCGACTAGCGACTAGCACAGATACGCAGTATTTT. Protein sequence: CSVVRLATSTDTQYF.

The rearrangement uses TRBV28 and TRBJ2-7; TRBD1 aligns across 11 bases. This CDR3 spans 15 amino acids. Losses at the gene ends were 2 bases for V and 11 bases for J; bases not matched to a gene: 11. Germline V gives CDR1 MDHEN, CDR2 SYDVKM. CDR3 amino acids: CASSLGWDRGVLEYF. Written as DNA, the CDR3 is TGTGCCAGCAGTTTAGGATGGGACAGGGGGGTTTTGGAGTACTTC.